A selection of T cell receptor beta chains follows, all from one sample in a study of beta chain features in type 1 diabetes. The table came from immunoSEQ multiplex PCR; TCRdb's copy has only in-frame clones and leaves some out. The sample contains about 150,000 clones, around 10% of which appear only once. Sequencing used central memory CD4+ T cells from blood. Source of these receptors: a man aged 18 to 29 in good health. Each CDR3 is given with its conserved first and last residue. D genes are given only for firm matches.

V,D,CDR3
TRBV9,.,CASGRQGTTTDTQYF
TRBV7-2,TRBD2,CASSLGLAGKGEQFF
TRBV7-2,TRBD1,CASSSDRGNTEAFF
TRBV29-1,TRBD2,CSVSRTSGSKLETQYF
TRBV9,.,CASSGGIYSYEQYF
TRBV4-1,TRBD1,CASSQQTRTGGEQYF
TRBV15,.,CATSRDKGYNQPQHF
TRBV7-2,.,CASSTGPNTEAFF
TRBV5-1,.,CASTHPGGTQYF
TRBV29-1,.,CSVGDEKLFF
TRBV27,.,CASSFSNDRRNYGYTF
TRBV7-9,.,CASSSVGTEAFF
TRBV7-9,TRBD1,CASSPSDRGLSNQPQHF
TRBV4-2,TRBD2,CASSAGTSGGLQETQYF
TRBV9,.,CASTVGSDYGYTF
TRBV4-2,.,CASSRDRAEDTQYF
TRBV30,.,CAWSVKGADTQYF
TRBV29-1,.,CSVRVGTREQYF
TRBV29-1,.,CSVRQGQGETQYF
TRBV15,.,CATSRDRGNTGELFF
TRBV11-3,.,CASSSGNTIYF
TRBV7-2,TRBD1,CASSLLRTGAHEQYF
TRBV19,.,CASWKAGANVLTF
TRBV9,TRBD2,CASSPWTSRNTGELFF
TRBV7-2,.,CASSPPGARFDTEAFF
TRBV9,.,CASSVGVYNSPLHF
TRBV12-5,.,CASGFGAGPTNTGELFF
TRBV5-6,.,CASSLRGTYEQYF
TRBV5-1,.,CASSTGGNSYEQYF
TRBV7-3,TRBD1,CASSLDRARTDTQYF
TRBV21-1,.,CASSNPSLGRHDNEQFF
TRBV5-4,.,CASSLAGRYNEQFF
TRBV10-3,TRBD1,CAIGSKTGDAGANVLTF
TRBV29-1,.,CSVWWQNQETQYF
TRBV7-2,.,CASSISYEQYF
TRBV29-1,TRBD2,CSVVIAGPYEQYF
TRBV7-3,.,CASSYSSGGTDTQYF
TRBV7-2,TRBD2,CASSLGPSGSTDTQYF
TRBV6-1,.,CASIQVVNSPLHF
TRBV15,.,CATSRDQGFNTEAFF
TRBV27,TRBD1,CASSLLGQAYEQYF